The 23 T cell receptor beta chains given below trace back to one sample, sequenced in a study of blood T cell dynamics during melanoma immunotherapy. Time point indicated: week 3, after first cycle of checkpoint inhibitor. The protocol was immunoSEQ multiplex PCR, while the TCRdb copy is restricted to in-frame clones and leaves out a portion. Of some 16,000 clones listed, approximately 94% are singletons. Specimen: effector memory CD8+ T cells from blood, collected from a patient treated with checkpoint blockade. These receptors were taken from a human donor with melanoma.

This chain uses TRBV9 with TRBJ2-1; no firm D call. With 1 base removed from V and 2 bases from J, the gap between germline ends came to 1 base. CDR1 SGDLS and CDR2 YYNGEE come from the germline V gene. This CDR3 has 12 residues. The CDR3 here is CASSVTYNEQFF. In DNA, the CDR3 is TGTGCCAGCAGCGTAACCTACAATGAGCAGTTCTTC.

The V and J genes are TRBV7-8 and TRBJ2-7, with TRBD2 matching over 8 bases. Germline V lookup: CDR1 SGHVS, CDR2 FQNEAQ. J was trimmed by 4 bases and V by 1 base; bases with no gene match: 15. This CDR3 is built from 18 residues. DNA of the CDR3: TGTGCCAGCAGCTTAGTGGCGGGAGGCTCGCCTTCCCCTTACGAGCAGTACTTC. Its protein product is CASSLVAGGSPSPYEQYF.

A single count supports this clone. The genes are TRBV19 and TRBJ1-5; 8 bases map to TRBD1. The CDR3 sequence is 17 residues long. The V gene end was trimmed by 1 base and the J gene end by 5 bases; junction bases not matched to a gene: 10. Looked up from germline, CDR1 is LNHDA and CDR2 is SQIVND (reference sequence). In DNA form, the CDR3 reads TGTGCCAGTAGTATAGGGGGGACAGGCCCGGCGGATCAGCCCCAGCATTTT. Amino acids: CASSIGGTGPADQPQHF.

This chain links TRBV2 with TRBJ2-1; D is perhaps TRBD2 (5 bases). The CDR3 spans 15 residues. Germline assignment: CDR1 SNHLY and CDR2 FYNNEI. Trimming left V 5 bases short and J 8 bases short, with 19 bases between. The CDR3 spells CASSTTSGRGDEQFF. Here the CDR3 DNA reads TGTGCCAGCAGTACTACTAGTGGTAGAGGCGATGAGCAGTTCTTC. Looking up the rest from reference TRBV2 and TRBJ2-1 gives the full variable domain: EPEVTQTPSHQVTQMGQEVILRCVPISNHLYFYWYRQILGQKVEFLVSFYNNEISEKSEIFDDQFSVERPDGSNFTLKIRSTKLEDSAMYFCASSTTSGRGDEQFFGPGTRLTVL.

The chain joins TRBV9 to TRBJ1-1; possibly TRBD1 for D (6 bases). V was shortened by 4 bases and J by 2 bases, with 21 bases between the two germline ends. CDR1 and CDR2 from the germline V gene are SGDLS and YYNGEE. The CDR3 is 17 amino acids. The CDR3 nucleotides are TGTGCCAGCAGCCCCGCCGGACAGATTACTTCTAACACTGAAGCTTTCTTT. Residues: CASSPAGQITSNTEAFF.

The gene calls are TRBV5-1 and TRBJ2-7, with TRBD2 matching over 7 bases. Looked up from germline, CDR1 is SGHRS and CDR2 is YFSETQ. CDR3 length equals 12 residues. Trimming removed 5 bases from V and 4 bases from J; junction bases left unmatched: 3. The CDR3 DNA follows: TGCGCCAGCAGTGTAGCGGGTTACGAGCAGTACTTC. Translated, it gives CASSVAGYEQYF.

CDR3 amino acids: CASSQDLSGRDNEQFF. CDR3 in DNA: TGTGCCAGCAGCCAAGATTTAAGCGGGAGGGACAATGAGCAGTTCTTC. The V and J genes are TRBV4-2 and TRBJ2-1; TRBD2 matches at 10 bases. CDR1 and CDR2 (germline): LGHNA, YNFKEQ. After removal of 0 bases from V and 5 bases from J, the junction contained 4 bases not matched to a gene. The CDR3 is made up of 16 amino acids.

V and J are TRBV6-5 and TRBJ2-1; TRBD1 aligns across 9 bases. The V and J ends lost 4 bases and 6 bases, in that order; junction bases with no gene match: 7. This CDR3 has 15 residues. Germline CDR1 and CDR2: MNHEY and SVGAGI. CDR3 sequence: CASSLQGALLNEQFF. The CDR3 region has the DNA TGTGCCAGCAGTTTACAGGGGGCCCTGCTCAATGAGCAGTTCTTC.

This chain joins TRBV15 and TRBJ2-7; 7 nucleotides match TRBD2. Trimming removed 4 bases from V and 2 bases from J; junction bases left unmatched: 14. The V gene's germline CDR1 is LNHNV and CDR2 YYDKDF (reference sequence). This CDR3 region has 17 residues. As DNA, the CDR3 is TGTGCCACCAGCACCGGGGAGGGTGGCGACAGCGCCTACGAGCAGTACTTC. Protein: CATSTGEGGDSAYEQYF. Supplemented by reference TRBV15 and TRBJ2-7, the full variable domain reads DAMVIQNPRYQVTQFGKPVTLSCSQTLNHNVMYWYQQKSSQAPKLLFHYYDKDFNNEADTPDNFQSRRPNTSFCFLDIRSPGLGDTAMYLCATSTGEGGDSAYEQYFGPGTRLTVT.

The rearrangement uses TRBV5-6 and TRBJ2-7; 9 bases line up with TRBD2. V dropped 4 bases and J dropped 3; count of bases not matched to a gene: 5. The CDR3 contains 14 residues. CDR1 is SGHDT and CDR2 is YYEEEE in the germline V gene. This CDR3 reads CASSPSGKIYEQYF. CDR3 nucleotide sequence: TGTGCCAGCAGCCCTAGCGGGAAGATCTACGAGCAGTACTTC.

The chain combines TRBV5-5 with TRBJ2-2; 9 positions agree with TRBD2. Germline V lookup: CDR1 SGHKS, CDR2 YYEKEE (reference sequence). Unmatched junction bases numbered 3, after V lost 9 bases and J lost 0 bases. The CDR3 consists of 14 residues. The DNA of the CDR3 is TGTGCCACGCGGGAGGGCCCGAACACCGGGGAGCTGTTTTTT. As protein: CATREGPNTGELFF.

The genes are TRBV21-1 and TRBJ2-7; the table names TRBD2, a call not compared with the DNA. TRBV21-1 constitutes a pseudogene. The length of the CDR3 is 15 residues. CDR3 protein: CASSKERSGADEQYF. The CDR3 DNA is TGTGCCAGCAGCAAAGAACGTAGCGGGGCCGACGAGCAGTACTTC.

The V and J genes are TRBV9 and TRBJ2-2; tentatively, D is TRBD1 or TRBD2 (5 bases each). Looked up from germline, CDR1 is SGDLS and CDR2 is YYNGEE. The CDR3 has 12 residues. The V and J ends lost 4 bases and 8 bases respectively, with 9 bases between them. In DNA, the CDR3 is TGTGCCAGCAGCTTCGGGGCAGGGGAGCTGTTTTTT. Translating gives CASSFGAGELFF.

The chain is built from TRBV29-1 and TRBJ2-7, with 7 bases fitting TRBD1. V lost 6 bases and J lost 4; bases outside the gene matches: 9. There are 13 residues in the CDR3. The germline V gene has CDR1 SQVTM and CDR2 ANQGSEA. CDR3 loop: CSVRTGLGYEQYF. The CDR3 nucleotides are TGCAGCGTCCGGACAGGCCTGGGATACGAGCAGTACTTC.

This clone was counted a single time. The CDR3 here is CASSFRDRARETQYF. The CDR3 DNA follows: TGTGCCAGCAGTTTCCGGGACAGGGCCCGTGAGACCCAGTACTTC. The rearrangement uses TRBV28 and TRBJ2-5, with 9 bases identical to TRBD1. Germline CDR1 and CDR2: MDHEN and SYDVKM. This CDR3 has 15 amino acids. V was clipped by 3 bases and J by 5 bases; unmatched bases: 7.

J is TRBJ2-1 and V is TRBV7-8, with 15 bases matching TRBD2. Germline V gene lookup returns CDR1 SGHVS and CDR2 FQNEAQ. CDR3 size: 17 residues. V trimming: 5 bases; J trimming: 7 bases; junction bases outside the gene matches: 9. The chain's CDR3 is CASSMGLAGGVVNEQFF. CDR3 sequence (DNA): TGTGCCAGCAGCATGGGACTAGCGGGAGGTGTTGTGAATGAGCAGTTCTTC.

The chain employs TRBV27 and TRBJ2-2, with unresolved D. Trimming removed 2 bases from V and 3 bases from J, with 1 base in between. The length of the CDR3 is 12 residues. The germline V gene encodes CDR1 MNHEY and CDR2 SMNVEV (reference sequence). This CDR3 is CASSLDTGELFF. CDR3 DNA sequence: TGTGCCAGCAGTTTAGACACCGGGGAGCTGTTTTTT.

The chain recombines TRBV5-6 with TRBJ2-3; a possible D gene is TRBD2 (5 bases). V was cut by 0 bases and J by 5 bases, with 13 bases left in between. CDR1 and CDR2 from the germline V gene are SGHDT and YYEEEE. This CDR3 is 15 amino acids long. CDR3 amino acids: CASSLDPGLLDTQYF. CDR3 bases: TGTGCCAGCAGCTTGGATCCCGGACTGTTAGATACGCAGTATTTT. The variable domain in full, completed from reference TRBV5-6 and TRBJ2-3, reads DAGVTQSPTHLIKTRGQQVTLRCSPKSGHDTVSWYQQALGQGPQFIFQYYEEEERQRGNFPDRFSGHQFPNYSSELNVNALLLGDSALYLCASSLDPGLLDTQYFGPGTRLTVL.

The rearrangement links TRBV9 to TRBJ2-5; a weak D match, TRBD1 (5 bases). V was shortened by 2 bases and J by 4 bases, with 12 bases between the two germline ends. Germline V lookup: CDR1 SGDLS, CDR2 YYNGEE. CDR3 length equals 14 residues. CDR3 residues: CASSVQGRRETQYF. CDR3 nucleotides: TGTGCCAGCAGCGTCCAGGGCCGGCGAGAGACCCAGTACTTC.

The chain combines TRBV11-1 with TRBJ1-1; D is uncertain. The ends were cut back, 0 bases at V and 4 bases at J, with 18 bases in the middle. CDR1 is SGHAT and CDR2 is FQDESV in the germline V gene (reference sequence). The CDR3 consists of 17 residues. The CDR3 spells CASSLALVQTRSTEAFF. The CDR3 coding sequence is TGTGCCAGCAGCTTAGCGCTCGTCCAGACCCGGAGCACTGAAGCTTTCTTT. Using reference TRBV11-1 and TRBJ1-1 for the parts outside the CDR3, the full variable domain is EAEVAQSPRYKITEKSQAVAFWCDPISGHATLYWYRQILGQGPELLVQFQDESVVDDSQLPKDRFSAERLKGVDSTLKIQPAELGDSAMYLCASSLALVQTRSTEAFFGQGTRLTVV.

V and J are TRBV19 and TRBJ2-1; D ambiguous. The CDR3 is 14 amino acids. The V gene lost 0 bases and the J gene lost 4 bases, with 7 bases spanning the gap. Germline V gives CDR1 LNHDA, CDR2 SQIVND (reference sequence). The CDR3 coding sequence is TGTGCCAGTAGTATAGATGGAGAGTACAATGAGCAGTTCTTC. The encoded protein is CASSIDGEYNEQFF. Drawing the rest from reference TRBV19 and TRBJ2-1, the complete variable domain is DGGITQSPKYLFRKEGQNVTLSCEQNLNHDAMYWYRQDPGQGLRLIYYSQIVNDFQKGDIAEGYSVSREKKESFPLTVTSAQKNPTAFYLCASSIDGEYNEQFFGPGTRLTVL.

The chain has TRBV27 and TRBJ2-1; no definite D call. Per the germline V gene, CDR1 is MNHEY and CDR2 is SMNVEV (reference sequence). Trimming left V 6 bases short and J 0 bases short, with 12 bases between. The CDR3 is 15 amino acids. The CDR3 loop is CASRSGRSSYNEQFF. The CDR3 DNA sequence: TGTGCCAGCAGGTCCGGCAGGAGCTCCTACAATGAGCAGTTCTTC.

CDR3 sequence reads: CASRVVGGADTQYF. In nucleotides, the CDR3 is TGTGCCAGCAGAGTCGTTGGGGGGGCTGATACGCAGTATTTT. The chain is built from TRBV27 and TRBJ2-3; perhaps TRBD2 as D (7 bases). The CDR3 consists of 14 residues. Germline CDR1 is MNHEY and CDR2 is SMNVEV (reference sequence). V was pared by 6 bases and J by 6 bases, with 16 bases between.